The 27 T cell receptor beta chains reported below all come from one sample, sequenced in a study of blood T cell repertoires in COVID-19. TCRdb's copy holds only in-frame clones and misses some; the assay was immunoSEQ multiplex PCR. The sample shows around 70,000 clones, around 80% of them seen only once. Material for sequencing was peripheral blood. The receptors were gathered from a human donor in a cohort sampled during active COVID-19.

The chain combines TRBV20-1 with TRBJ2-7; D gene uncertain. Looked up from germline, CDR1 is DFQATT and CDR2 is SNEGSKA (reference sequence). The CDR3 loop spans 11 amino acids. With 6 bases removed from V and 6 bases from J, the gap between germline ends came to 12 bases. CDR3 nucleotide sequence: TGCAGTGCGGGCCCCAGTGTCGAGCAGTACTTC. Amino acids: CSAGPSVEQYF.

The rearrangement joins TRBV6-2 or TRBV6-3 to TRBJ2-3, with 9 bases that match TRBD2. The CDR3 runs 19 residues. Germline trimming cut 0 bases from V and 0 bases from J; bases unmatched to any gene: 10. Germline V CDR1 and CDR2: MNHEY, SVGEGT. CDR3 region: CASSYSGLAGKSSTDTQYF. In nucleotides, the CDR3 is TGTGCCAGCAGTTACTCGGGCCTAGCGGGAAAATCTAGCACAGATACGCAGTATTTT.

V gene TRBV4-2 combines with J gene TRBJ2-1; 9 positions agree with TRBD2. Germline V gives CDR1 LGHNA, CDR2 YNFKEQ. Unmatched junction bases numbered 4, after V lost 1 base and J lost 12 bases. CDR3 length: 13 amino acids. The CDR3 DNA sequence: TGTGCCAGCAGCCAAGGAGAGCGGGAGGCGCAGTTCTTC. Its protein is CASSQGEREAQFF.

This sequence joins TRBV11-3 and TRBJ1-1, with D perhaps matching TRBD1 (5 bases). The germline V and J ends were trimmed by 0 bases and 1 base, with 6 bases remaining between them. The CDR3 covers 14 residues. Germline V gene lookup returns CDR1 SGHNT and CDR2 YENEEA. In nucleotides, the CDR3 is TGTGCCAGCAGCTTAGAGGGGGGGAACACTGAAGCTTTCTTT. Encoded protein: CASSLEGGNTEAFF.

This clone was observed a handful of times. The chain combines TRBV28 with TRBJ2-5, with D maybe TRBD1 (6 bases). With 5 bases removed from V and 7 bases from J, the gap between germline ends came to 11 bases. The CDR3 sequence is 12 residues long. Germline CDR1 and CDR2: MDHEN and SYDVKM. CDR3 sequence (DNA): TGTGCCAGCAGTCCCGTCAGGGGGACCCAGTACTTC. It yields the protein CASSPVRGTQYF.

J is TRBJ1-3 and V is TRBV28; tentatively, D is TRBD1 (6 bases). Trimming pared 2 bases from V and 5 bases from J, leaving 16 bases between. Germline V gives CDR1 MDHEN, CDR2 SYDVKM. CDR3 size: 16 residues. The CDR3 here is CASSLEVADSRNTIYF. CDR3 coding DNA: TGTGCCAGCAGTTTAGAGGTCGCGGACAGCCGAAACACCATATATTTT.

This clone came up many times. The chain links TRBV12-3 or TRBV12-4 to TRBJ2-7; TRBD2 agrees at 11 bases. The V and J ends lost 6 bases and 6 bases, in that order; junction bases with no gene match: 4. CDR3 length equals 13 residues. The DNA of the CDR3 is TGTGCCAGCAGACTAGCGGGAGCAGGCGAGCAGTACTTC. Translating gives CASRLAGAGEQYF.

The rearrangement links TRBV5-6 to TRBJ2-2; 9 nucleotides agree with TRBD1. CDR1 is SGHDT, CDR2 YYEEEE, per germline. The CDR3 extends over 16 amino acids. V gave up 4 bases and J gave up 4 bases; unmatched junction bases: 8. CDR3 in DNA: TGTGCCAGCAGCGCGGGACAGGGAGGCGGCACCGGGGAGCTGTTTTTT. Translated, it gives CASSAGQGGGTGELFF. Based on the CDR3 plus reference TRBV5-6 and TRBJ2-2, the full variable domain is DAGVTQSPTHLIKTRGQQVTLRCSPKSGHDTVSWYQQALGQGPQFIFQYYEEEERQRGNFPDRFSGHQFPNYSSELNVNALLLGDSALYLCASSAGQGGGTGELFFGEGSRLTVL.

The rearrangement joins TRBV5-1 to TRBJ2-6; 12 nucleotides match TRBD2. The V gene end was trimmed by 0 bases and the J gene end by 2 bases; junction bases not matched to a gene: 0. CDR1 is SGHRS and CDR2 is YFSETQ in the germline V gene. CDR3 length: 17 residues. The CDR3 bases are TGCGCCAGCAGCTTGGGACTAGCGGGAGCTGGGGCCAACGTCCTGACTTTC. Translating gives CASSLGLAGAGANVLTF.

There are a few counts of this clone. The gene calls are TRBV7-2 and TRBJ1-3; D unresolved. Between the trimmed V and J ends, which lost 2 bases and 0 bases, there was a span of 11 bases. The length of the CDR3 is 16 residues. Germline CDR1 is SGHTA and CDR2 is FQGNSA. CDR3 sequence (DNA): TGTGCCAGCAGCTTATCGCCGGTTCCCTCTGGAAACACCATATATTTT. This codes for CASSLSPVPSGNTIYF.

The rearrangement joins TRBV7-2 to TRBJ2-7; 9 positions agree with TRBD1. Germline loops: CDR1 SGHTA, CDR2 FQGNSA. V lost 5 bases, J lost 2 bases, and 1 base stayed unmatched. This CDR3 spans 13 amino acids. CDR3 protein: CASSRQGAYEQYF. CDR3 nucleotides: TGTGCCAGCAGCCGACAGGGGGCCTACGAGCAGTACTTC.

The CDR3 sequence: CASSRQGASYEQYF. In nucleotides, the CDR3 is TGTGCCAGCAGTCGACAGGGGGCTTCTTACGAGCAGTACTTC. The chain is built from TRBV5-4 and TRBJ2-7; 10 nucleotides agree with TRBD1. In germline, CDR1 is SGHNT, CDR2 YYREEE (reference sequence). The ends lost 5 bases at V and 4 bases at J; junction bases unmatched: 6. The CDR3 is 14 amino acids.

The chain combines TRBV12-3 or TRBV12-4 with TRBJ2-7; D call uncertain. CDR3 length equals 12 residues. The ends were cut back, 3 bases at V and 3 bases at J, with 6 bases in the middle. CDR3 DNA sequence: TGTGCCAGCAGTTTGCTAAGCTACGAGCAGTACTTC. Encoded protein: CASSLLSYEQYF.

The rearrangement joins TRBV5-5 to TRBJ2-7; 10 bases fit TRBD2. The CDR3 spans 14 residues. Germline assignment: CDR1 SGHKS and CDR2 YYEKEE (reference sequence). V gave up 6 bases and J gave up 4 bases; unmatched junction bases: 7. CDR3 sequence reads: CASTPASGSYEQYF. CDR3 sequence (DNA): TGTGCCAGCACCCCGGCTAGCGGGAGTTACGAGCAGTACTTC.

V usage is TRBV7-9 and J usage is TRBJ1-1; the D is unclear. This CDR3 comprises 14 residues. Trimming pared 1 base from V and 0 bases from J, leaving 6 bases between. CDR1 is SEHNR, CDR2 FQNEAQ, per germline (reference sequence). This chain's CDR3 is CASSLVGMNTEAFF. Here the CDR3 DNA reads TGTGCCAGCAGCTTAGTCGGGATGAACACTGAAGCTTTCTTT.

CDR3 nucleotides: TGTGCCAGCAGCATACAGGCCCTTAAGGGAGAGACCCAGTACTTC. Protein sequence: CASSIQALKGETQYF. The chain carries TRBV11-1 and TRBJ2-5; D is perhaps TRBD1 (5 bases). The V end lost 5 bases, the J end lost 4 bases, and 17 bases lay between the germline ends. The CDR3 is made up of 15 amino acids. Per germline, CDR1 SGHAT and CDR2 FQDESV (reference sequence).

This clone appeared once. V and J are TRBV5-4 and TRBJ2-1, with D possibly being TRBD1 (5 bases). With 3 bases removed from V and 4 bases from J, the gap between germline ends came to 11 bases. CDR3 size: 14 residues. CDR1 SGHNT and CDR2 YYREEE come from the germline V gene (reference sequence). CDR3 loop: CASSYTDSYNEQFF. The DNA for the CDR3 is TGTGCCAGCAGCTACACAGACAGTTACAATGAGCAGTTCTTC. Looking up the rest from reference TRBV5-4 and TRBJ2-1 gives the full variable domain: ETGVTQSPTHLIKTRGQQVTLRCSSQSGHNTVSWYQQALGQGPQFIFQYYREEENGRGNFPPRFSGLQFPNYSSELNVNALELDDSALYLCASSYTDSYNEQFFGPGTRLTVL.

The chain has TRBV29-1 and TRBJ2-7, with a weak D call TRBD2 (6 bases). With 4 bases removed from V and 3 bases from J, the gap between germline ends came to 16 bases. There are 14 residues in the CDR3. Germline V CDR1 and CDR2: SQVTM, ANQGSEA. CDR3 loop: CSVGWGGVSYEQYF. The CDR3 coding sequence is TGCAGCGTTGGGTGGGGAGGAGTAAGCTACGAGCAGTACTTC.

This chain links TRBV19 with TRBJ2-1; 7 bases align to TRBD2. From germline, CDR1 is LNHDA and CDR2 SQIVND (reference sequence). The CDR3 runs to 16 residues. The trim removed 3 bases at V and 1 base at J, leaving 6 bases unmatched. CDR3 coding DNA: TGTGCCAGTAGTATGGGGGGGGGTTTTTCCTACAATGAGCAGTTCTTC. Amino acids: CASSMGGGFSYNEQFF. Supplemented by reference TRBV19 and TRBJ2-1, the full variable domain reads DGGITQSPKYLFRKEGQNVTLSCEQNLNHDAMYWYRQDPGQGLRLIYYSQIVNDFQKGDIAEGYSVSREKKESFPLTVTSAQKNPTAFYLCASSMGGGFSYNEQFFGPGTRLTVL.

This rearrangement joins TRBV6-2 or TRBV6-3 to TRBJ2-7; 9 bases match TRBD2. This CDR3 spans 18 amino acids. Germline values: CDR1 MNHEY, CDR2 SVGEGT. V gave up 4 bases and J gave up 2 bases; unmatched junction bases: 15. This chain's CDR3 is CASSFTSWTSADPYEQYF. The CDR3 DNA reads TGTGCCAGCAGTTTCACCTCCTGGACTAGCGCGGATCCCTACGAGCAGTACTTC.

The chain employs TRBV28 and TRBJ2-7; D may be TRBD1 (6 bases). The CDR3 is made up of 16 amino acids. The germline gives CDR1 MDHEN, CDR2 SYDVKM. Deletions cut 4 bases from V and 0 bases from J, with 16 bases between. CDR3 region: CASSSHRAPSSYEQYF. DNA for the CDR3: TGTGCCAGCAGTTCCCACAGGGCCCCGAGCTCCTACGAGCAGTACTTC.

This chain links TRBV10-3 with TRBJ1-6; D gene ambiguous. V gave up 1 base and J gave up 7 bases, with 14 bases separating them. The CDR3 contains 16 residues. From germline, CDR1 is ENHRY and CDR2 SYGVKD. The CDR3, as DNA: TGTGCCATCAGTGAGTTCTCTGTTCCAACAAATTCACCCCTCCACTTT. Translated: CAISEFSVPTNSPLHF.

The chain carries TRBV28 and TRBJ2-7, with D possibly TRBD1 on 5 matching bases. The V and J ends lost 3 bases and 2 bases respectively, with 8 bases between them. The V gene's germline CDR1 is MDHEN and CDR2 SYDVKM. This CDR3 is 13 amino acids long. CDR3 coding DNA: TGTGCCAGCAGTTTGAGACAGCCCTACGAGCAGTACTTC. Translated, it gives CASSLRQPYEQYF.

This clone is a singleton in its sample. V usage is TRBV27 and J usage is TRBJ1-6; 10 nucleotides align to TRBD1. Germline V gene data show CDR1 as MNHEY and CDR2 as SMNVEV (reference sequence). This CDR3 region has 15 residues. The junction had 6 bases not matched to a gene; V was cut back by 3 bases and J by 10 bases. As DNA, the CDR3 is TGTGCCAGCAGTTTCGACAGGGGGCAAGGATCACCCCTCCACTTT. It is translated as CASSFDRGQGSPLHF.

The rearrangement uses TRBV5-1 and TRBJ2-2, with 9 bases fitting TRBD1. This CDR3 has 17 amino acids. In germline, CDR1 is SGHRS, CDR2 YFSETQ. Trimming took 2 bases from V and 0 from J; bases not matched to a gene: 5. The CDR3 DNA is TGCGCCAGCAGCTTAGGGGACAGGGCTGCGAACACCGGGGAGCTGTTTTTT. This codes for CASSLGDRAANTGELFF.

This clone was detected once. The chain couples TRBV11-2 to TRBJ2-6; 11 bases align to TRBD1. The CDR3 is 18 residues long. Germline-derived CDR1 and CDR2 are SGHAT and FQNNGV. Trimming cost V 5 bases and J 2 bases; bases outside gene matches: 8. DNA of the CDR3: TGTGCCAGCAGCAGTCCAGGGACAGGGGGAACTGGGGCCAACGTCCTGACTTTC. Translating it yields CASSSPGTGGTGANVLTF.

The J gene is TRBJ2-5, the V gene TRBV19; D may be TRBD2 (5 bases). V lost 3 bases and J lost 7, with 18 bases in between. Germline loops: CDR1 LNHDA, CDR2 SQIVND (reference sequence). The CDR3 spans 15 residues. The CDR3 spells CASSMGTRHGGTQYF. DNA for the CDR3: TGTGCCAGTAGTATGGGCACCCGACATGGAGGGACCCAGTACTTC.